These T cell receptor beta chains were read from a single sample in a study of blood T cell repertoires in COVID-19. Sequencing used immunoSEQ multiplex PCR; TCRdb keeps in-frame clones, though not all of them. Among roughly 220,000 clones listed, 86% were seen once. The specimen was peripheral blood. These receptors all stem from a woman in her forties or fifties with COVID-19, enrolled during active disease. Each CDR3 is given with its conserved first and last residue. The D gene is left open where the match is weak. Clone size, where shown, is once, few, many, or a class for clones that have expanded.

J,D,size,V,DNA,CDR3
TRBJ2-2,TRBD2,once,TRBV30,TGTGCCTGGAATAAACTAGCGGCGAACACCGGGGAGCTGTTTTTT,CAWNKLAANTGELFF
TRBJ2-1,TRBD2,NA,TRBV27,TGTGCCAGCAGTTTATTTACTAGCGGGGGTTACAATGAGCAGTTCTTC,CASSLFTSGGYNEQFF
TRBJ1-2,NA,NA,TRBV29-1,TGCAGCGCCGGGGAGGGGTATGGCTACACCTTC,CSAGEGYGYTF
TRBJ2-3,NA,NA,TRBV5-1,TGCGCCAGCAGCTTGTCGGGGTTCCCAGATACGCAGTATTTT,CASSLSGFPDTQYF
TRBJ1-6,NA,NA,TRBV28,TGTGCCAGCTCGCCTCCTTTACACCGGGACTCCTATAATTCACCCCTCCACTTT,CASSPPLHRDSYNSPLHF
TRBJ1-2,NA,NA,TRBV19,TGTGCCAGTAGTATAAGCTCCGAAACCTATGGCTACACCTTC,CASSISSETYGYTF
TRBJ2-3,TRBD1,NA,TRBV30,TGTGCCTGGAGCCCGTTGGAGACAGGGGTAAATACGCAGTATTTT,CAWSPLETGVNTQYF
TRBJ1-1,TRBD1,NA,TRBV30,TGTGCCTGGAGTGTAGGGACAGGGTATACTGAAGCTTTCTTT,CAWSVGTGYTEAFF
TRBJ2-5,TRBD2,NA,TRBV24-1,TGTGCCACCGGGGAGGGAGAGACCCAGTACTTC,CATGEGETQYF
TRBJ2-5,NA,NA,TRBV12-5,TGTGCTAGTGGTTTGTTTTGGACATGGGTTTTTAAGACCCAGTACTTC,CASGLFWTWVFKTQYF
TRBJ1-2,TRBD1,NA,TRBV5-8,TGTGCCAGCAGCCCCCGGGACAGGGGTTATGGCTACACCTTC,CASSPRDRGYGYTF
TRBJ1-4,NA,NA,TRBV28,TGTGCCAGCAGTTTGTCGACAGCAAAACTGTTTTTT,CASSLSTAKLFF
TRBJ1-2,NA,NA,TRBV24-1,TGTGCCACCAGTCGGGCAGGGGATGGCTACACCTTC,CATSRAGDGYTF
TRBJ2-1,NA,NA,TRBV5-1,TGCGCCAGCAGGCGGGGTTACAATGAGCAGTTCTTC,CASRRGYNEQFF
TRBJ2-3,NA,NA,TRBV5-1,TGCGCCACCGCAGACAGAAGCCCTAGCACAGATACGCAGTATTTT,CATADRSPSTDTQYF
TRBJ2-2,TRBD1,NA,TRBV5-1,TGCGCCAGCAGCGTTTGGGGACAGGGCCCGAGGAACACCGGGGAGCTGTTTTTT,CASSVWGQGPRNTGELFF
TRBJ2-5,NA,NA,TRBV5-8,TGTGCCAGCAGCTTGGGAATGGGGACGGAGGGAGAGACCCAGTACTTC,CASSLGMGTEGETQYF
TRBJ2-2,TRBD2,NA,TRBV5-1,TGCGCCAGCAGCTTGGTTTGGCGGGGGGGAGGCGTCACCGGGGAGCTGTTTTTT,CASSLVWRGGGVTGELFF
TRBJ2-3,NA,NA,TRBV12-5,TGTGCTAGTGGGGACTGGAGCACAGATACGCAGTATTTT,CASGDWSTDTQYF
TRBJ2-2,TRBD1,NA,TRBV12-5,TGTGCTAGTGGTTCCGGGGACAGGGCGAACACCGGGGAGCTGTTTTTT,CASGSGDRANTGELFF
TRBJ1-2,NA,NA,TRBV11-2,TGTGCCAGCAGCTTAGGGCACAGGAACTATGGCTACACCTTC,CASSLGHRNYGYTF
TRBJ1-1,NA,NA,TRBV6-5,TGTGCCAGCAGGTCGACACAGGGTAGCACTGAAGCTTTCTTT,CASRSTQGSTEAFF
TRBJ1-4,TRBD1,NA,TRBV6-2/TRBV6-3,TGTGCCAGCAGTCACTACAGGGGGCCGAGGGAACTGTTTTTT,CASSHYRGPRELFF
TRBJ1-1,NA,NA,TRBV6-2/TRBV6-3,TGTGCCAGCAGTATATCTGAAGCTTTCTTT,CASSISEAFF
TRBJ2-5,NA,once,TRBV12-2,TGTGCAAGTCGCTCCGGGACAGCCAGGCAAGAGACCCAGTACTTC,CASRSGTARQETQYF
TRBJ1-2,NA,NA,TRBV6-5,TGTGCCAGCAGGGGCTTGGGGGCAGGGCATGGCTACACCTTC,CASRGLGAGHGYTF
TRBJ1-2,TRBD1,NA,TRBV11-2,TGTGCCAGCAGATCTCCGGGACAGAAGAACTATGGCTACACCTTC,CASRSPGQKNYGYTF
TRBJ2-3,TRBD2,NA,TRBV3-1/TRBV3-2,TGTGCCAGCAGCAAGGGACTAGCCCGCACAGATACGCAGTATTTT,CASSKGLARTDTQYF